The present T cell receptor beta chain was sequenced within a study of monozygotic twins with inflammatory bowel disease. General study results and limits: Twins classed as concordant or discordant showed no difference in repertoire similarity, possibly from limited power.

CDR1 is MNHNS and CDR2 is SASEGT in the germline V gene. This CDR3 comprises 19 residues. Comment on this clonotype: What it binds is not known.

TCRdb re-called the 5' RACE reads and gives one entry per CDR3 protein, without DNA. The listing records over 130,000 distinct CDR3 sequences. Sequencing input: blood. This receptor was obtained from a human donor with ulcerative colitis or Crohn's disease, or a healthy co-twin of an affected twin (not recorded which). The chain carries TRBV6-1 and TRBJ2-2; TCRdb's D call, TRBD1, is unchecked because there is no DNA. This chain's CDR3 is CASSKPLLFGGSRTGELFF.